This T cell receptor (beta chain) was profiled in a study of early T cells in non-severe SARS-CoV-2 infection. Study-wide context: Sequencing of unsorted whole blood was done on bulk RNA, leaving chains unpaired.

Trimming cost V 4 bases and J 10 bases, with 17 bases left between them. The CDR3 runs to 15 residues. Individual cDNA molecules each received unique molecular identifiers attached to them. TCRdb analysed the 5' RACE reads with MiXCR anew, one entry per CDR3 protein. The data hold under 60,000 distinct CDR3 sequences, with 9.3% observed a single time. This clonotype was counted between two and nine times. Its target is not known. Overall study results and limits: Lookups in VDJdb leaned toward anti-spike CD8 responses and missed private and CD4 specificities.

The receptor's source is an adult who was a healthcare worker with PCR-confirmed SARS-CoV-2 infection or an uninfected control (not recorded which). The rearrangement links TRBV12-3 or TRBV12-4 to TRBJ1-6; D is possibly TRBD1 (5 bases). The specimen sequenced was whole blood. CDR3 sequence (DNA): TGTGCCAGCAGTTCGGGGGTGGGGAGGAGGTCACCCCTCCACTTT. Its protein product is CASSSGVGRRSPLHF.